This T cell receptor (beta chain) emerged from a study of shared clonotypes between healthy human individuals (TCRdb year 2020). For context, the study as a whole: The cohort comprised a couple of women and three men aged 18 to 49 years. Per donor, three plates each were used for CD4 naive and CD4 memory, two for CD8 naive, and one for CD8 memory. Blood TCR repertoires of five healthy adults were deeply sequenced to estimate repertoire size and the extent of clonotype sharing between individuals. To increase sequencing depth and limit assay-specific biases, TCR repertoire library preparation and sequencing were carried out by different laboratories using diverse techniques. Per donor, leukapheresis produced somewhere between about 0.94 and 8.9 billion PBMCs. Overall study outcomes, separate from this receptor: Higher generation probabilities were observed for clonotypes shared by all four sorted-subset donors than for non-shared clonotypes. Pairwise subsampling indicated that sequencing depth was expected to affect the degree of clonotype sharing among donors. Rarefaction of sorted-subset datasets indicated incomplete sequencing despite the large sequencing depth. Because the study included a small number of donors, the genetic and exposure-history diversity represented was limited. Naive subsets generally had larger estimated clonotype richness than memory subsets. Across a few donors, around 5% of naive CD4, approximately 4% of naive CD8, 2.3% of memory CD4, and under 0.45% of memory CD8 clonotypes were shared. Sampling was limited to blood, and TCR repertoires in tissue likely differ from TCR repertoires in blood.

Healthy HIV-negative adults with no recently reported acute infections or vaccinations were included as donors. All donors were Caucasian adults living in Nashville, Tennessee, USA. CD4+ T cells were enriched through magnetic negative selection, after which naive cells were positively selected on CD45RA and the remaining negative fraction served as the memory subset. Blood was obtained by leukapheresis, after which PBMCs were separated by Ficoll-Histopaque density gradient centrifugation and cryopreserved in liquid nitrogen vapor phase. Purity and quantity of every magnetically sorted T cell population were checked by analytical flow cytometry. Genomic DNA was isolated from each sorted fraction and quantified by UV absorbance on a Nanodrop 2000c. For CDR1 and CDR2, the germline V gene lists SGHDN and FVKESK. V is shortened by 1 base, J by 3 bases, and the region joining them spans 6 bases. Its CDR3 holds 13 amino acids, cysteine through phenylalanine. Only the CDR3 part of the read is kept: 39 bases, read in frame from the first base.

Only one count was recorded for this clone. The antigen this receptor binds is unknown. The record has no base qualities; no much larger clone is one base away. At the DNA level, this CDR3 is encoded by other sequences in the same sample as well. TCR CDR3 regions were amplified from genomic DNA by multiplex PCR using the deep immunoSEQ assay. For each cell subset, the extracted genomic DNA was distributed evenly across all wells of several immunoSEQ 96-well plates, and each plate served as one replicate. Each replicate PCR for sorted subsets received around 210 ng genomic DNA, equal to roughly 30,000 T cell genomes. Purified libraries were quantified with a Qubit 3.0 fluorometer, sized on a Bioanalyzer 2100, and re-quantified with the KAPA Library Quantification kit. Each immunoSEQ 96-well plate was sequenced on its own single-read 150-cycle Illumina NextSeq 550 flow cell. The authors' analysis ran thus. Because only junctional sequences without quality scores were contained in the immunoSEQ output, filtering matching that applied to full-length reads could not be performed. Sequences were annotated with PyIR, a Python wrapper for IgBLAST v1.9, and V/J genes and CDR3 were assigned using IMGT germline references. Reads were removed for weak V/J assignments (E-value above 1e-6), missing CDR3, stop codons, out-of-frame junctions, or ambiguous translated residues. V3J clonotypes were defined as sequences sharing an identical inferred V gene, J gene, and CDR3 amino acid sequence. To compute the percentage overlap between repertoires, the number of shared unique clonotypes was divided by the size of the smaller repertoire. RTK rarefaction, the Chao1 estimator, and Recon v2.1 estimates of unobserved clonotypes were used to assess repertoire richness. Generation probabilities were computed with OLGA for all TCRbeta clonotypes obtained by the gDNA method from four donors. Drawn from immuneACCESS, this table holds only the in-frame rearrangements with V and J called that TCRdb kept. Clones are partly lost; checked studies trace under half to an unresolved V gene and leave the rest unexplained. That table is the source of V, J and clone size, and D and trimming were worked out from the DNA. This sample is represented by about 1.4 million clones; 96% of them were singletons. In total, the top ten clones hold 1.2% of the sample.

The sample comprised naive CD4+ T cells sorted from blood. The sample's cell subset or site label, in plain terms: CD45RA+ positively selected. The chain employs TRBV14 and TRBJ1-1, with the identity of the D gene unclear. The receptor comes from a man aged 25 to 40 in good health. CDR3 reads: CASSQAGYTEAFF. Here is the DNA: TGTGCCAGCAGCCAAGCGGGGTACACTGAAGCTTTCTTT. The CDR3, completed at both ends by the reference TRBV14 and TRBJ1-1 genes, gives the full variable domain EAGVTQFPSHSVIEKGQTVTLRCDPISGHDNLYWYRRVMGKEIKFLLHFVKESKQDESGMPNNRFLAERTGGTYSTLKVQPAELEDSGVYFCASSQAGYTEAFFGQGTRLTVV.